The rows below give T cell receptor beta chains drawn from one sample of a study of blood T cell repertoires in COVID-19. Profiled with immunoSEQ multiplex PCR; TCRdb holds only in-frame clones, not every one. The data contain around 400,000 clones, roughly 90% of them singletons. The specimen sequenced was PBMCs or T cells enriched from blood (not recorded which). The source is a woman aged 35 to 49 who had been exposed to COVID-19. Both conserved end residues are trimmed from each CDR3. The D gene is left open where the match is weak.

V	D	J	CDR3
TRBV4-1	NA	TRBJ2-7	ASSQVILTYEQY
TRBV5-1	TRBD2	TRBJ2-2	ASSLGLAGAKLF
TRBV6-5	NA	TRBJ1-5	ASSPGHYSNQPQH
TRBV5-8	TRBD2	TRBJ2-3	ASSSLAGGGTQY
TRBV29-1	NA	TRBJ1-5	SVKEGNQPQH
TRBV11-3	NA	TRBJ2-3	ASSLGTGTDTQY
TRBV27	NA	TRBJ2-2	ASRVRNTGELF
TRBV3-1/TRBV3-2	NA	TRBJ1-1	ASSQDLGSEEAF
TRBV7-9	TRBD2	TRBJ2-7	ASSLEGGRARGEQY
TRBV7-2	TRBD1	TRBJ2-7	ASSPLLGQGKYEQY
TRBV2	NA	TRBJ1-4	ASSSYNEKLF
TRBV6-5	TRBD1	TRBJ1-2	ASRGGQGAGGYT
TRBV24-1	NA	TRBJ2-5	ATSEHWH
TRBV24-1	TRBD2	TRBJ2-3	ATSDFPSGTTDTQY
TRBV5-6	NA	TRBJ1-1	ASSRTEEAF
TRBV28	TRBD1	TRBJ1-1	ASRGDSFNTEAF
TRBV27	NA	TRBJ1-4	ASSLAGSGEKLF
TRBV19	NA	TRBJ1-2	ASSRQVGYGYT
TRBV14	NA	TRBJ1-3	ASSQQRSGNTIY
TRBV3-1/TRBV3-2	NA	TRBJ2-7	ASSQVTRELY
TRBV5-6	TRBD2	TRBJ2-1	ASSLTSVDEQF
TRBV6-1	NA	TRBJ2-7	ASSERWAHEQY
TRBV3-1/TRBV3-2	NA	TRBJ2-5	ASSQSETVETQY
TRBV20-1	TRBD1	TRBJ1-3	SASWTGGTTIY
TRBV19	NA	TRBJ1-1	ASGTGGLGAGTEAF
TRBV19	NA	TRBJ1-5	ASSRNQGSNQPQH
TRBV6-5	NA	TRBJ2-3	ASAGGLPSTDTQY
TRBV27	TRBD1	TRBJ1-2	ASSLYGQGENYGYT
TRBV7-3	TRBD2	TRBJ2-1	ASSLTGAGGHNEQF
TRBV4-1	NA	TRBJ2-7	ASSQATGYSLYEQY
TRBV19	NA	TRBJ1-3	ASSIVHTIY
TRBV29-1	TRBD1	TRBJ2-1	SVRQGKGHEQF
TRBV19	TRBD2	TRBJ2-1	ASSILAGGNEQF
TRBV7-9	TRBD1	TRBJ1-4	ASSYRQGGEKLF
TRBV19	TRBD1	TRBJ1-5	ASSIVTGGRGNQPQH
TRBV7-9	TRBD1	TRBJ2-1	ASSLGTGGNNEQF
TRBV5-1	TRBD2	TRBJ2-1	ASSDLAGVYNEQF
TRBV6-5	NA	TRBJ2-7	ASRGQTYEQY
TRBV19	NA	TRBJ1-2	ASSVREGLPSGYT
TRBV5-1	NA	TRBJ1-5	ASSLAAGPNQPQH
TRBV4-3	TRBD1	TRBJ1-1	ASSQDIPGGKRDTEAF
TRBV4-2	NA	TRBJ1-4	ASSQVAQATNEKLF
TRBV5-6	TRBD1	TRBJ1-2	ASSSTRRGLRGYT